Listed below are T cell receptor beta chains from one sample, sequenced in a study of CD8 T cells in Susac syndrome. TCRdb recomputed calls from the immunoSEQ multiplex PCR reads with MiXCR, one row per CDR3 protein. Here the sample spans 95,000 to 150,000 distinct CDR3 sequences, around 94% being singletons. The sequencing input was CD4+ T cells from PBMCs. The receptors were gathered from a human donor in good health. The CDR3 runs from the conserved cysteine through the conserved F or W.

CDR3aa	v_gene	j_gene
CASSLGGEQFF	TRBV11-2	TRBJ2-1
CSARRDNEQFF	TRBV20-1	TRBJ2-1
CASSVGGTAGWVETQYF	TRBV9	TRBJ2-5
CASSGGTGVVSGNTIYF	TRBV6-1	TRBJ1-3
CSVELRGWTEAFF	TRBV29-1	TRBJ1-1
CSVGEGQETQYF	TRBV29-1	TRBJ2-5
CAISAYGGLSEQYF	TRBV10-3	TRBJ2-7
CSASGAMYEQYF	TRBV29-1	TRBJ2-7
CASSTGVHQPQHF	TRBV19	TRBJ1-5
CASSPPGQGNQPQHF	TRBV18	TRBJ1-5
CATSGGTSGADTQYF	TRBV24-1	TRBJ2-3
CASSLRGVEYF	TRBV6-6	TRBJ2-7
CASSPHRDYGEQYF	TRBV19	TRBJ2-7
CSARGGKVSNQPQHF	TRBV20-1	TRBJ1-5
CASSIEGDQPQHF	TRBV5-1	TRBJ1-5
CASSLSTGGRNEQYF	TRBV18	TRBJ2-7
CASGGLNKETQYF	TRBV3-1	TRBJ2-5
CASFDLSGANVLTF	TRBV18	TRBJ2-6
CASRQGLSKHEQYF	TRBV28	TRBJ2-7
CASRKSRDTITYEQYF	TRBV5-4	TRBJ2-7
CAQGGGVSVADTQYF	TRBV28	TRBJ2-3
CASSRTRRNEQFF	TRBV3-1	TRBJ2-1